This T cell receptor beta chain originates from a study of blood T cells in healthy people across ages. Deletions cut 1 base from V and 8 bases from J, with 16 bases between. CDR3 size: 15 residues. The authors ran a second PCR of roughly 6 to 12 cycles using a sample-barcoded 5' primer and a J-beta primer mix. One entry per CDR3 protein, called by TCRdb with MiXCR from the 5' RACE reads. Of about 1.8 million distinct CDR3 sequences listed, 40% to 55% are singletons. The rearrangement uses TRBV12-3 or TRBV12-4 and TRBJ2-3, with D perhaps TRBD1 or TRBD2 (5 bases each). The specimen was blood. This TCR was recovered from a middle-aged woman in good health. The CDR3 loop is CASSLGGVRPSTQYF. The CDR3 coding sequence is TGTGCCAGCAGTTTAGGAGGGGTCCGGCCTAGTACGCAGTATTTT.